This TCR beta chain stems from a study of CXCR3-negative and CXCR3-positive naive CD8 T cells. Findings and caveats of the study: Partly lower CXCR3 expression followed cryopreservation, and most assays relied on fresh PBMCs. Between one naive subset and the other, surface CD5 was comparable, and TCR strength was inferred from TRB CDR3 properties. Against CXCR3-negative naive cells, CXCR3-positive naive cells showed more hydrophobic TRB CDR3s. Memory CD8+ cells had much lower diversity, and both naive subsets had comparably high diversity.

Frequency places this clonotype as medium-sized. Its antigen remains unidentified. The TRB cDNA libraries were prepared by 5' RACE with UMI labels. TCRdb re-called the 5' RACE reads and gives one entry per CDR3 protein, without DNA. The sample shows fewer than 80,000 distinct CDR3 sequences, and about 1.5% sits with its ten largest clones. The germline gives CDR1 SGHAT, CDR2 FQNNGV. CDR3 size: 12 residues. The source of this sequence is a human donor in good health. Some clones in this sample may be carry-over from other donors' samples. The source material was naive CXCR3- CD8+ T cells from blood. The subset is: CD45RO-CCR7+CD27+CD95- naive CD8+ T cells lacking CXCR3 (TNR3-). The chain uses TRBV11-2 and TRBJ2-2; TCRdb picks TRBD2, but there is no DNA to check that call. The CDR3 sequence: CASSRTGGPLFF. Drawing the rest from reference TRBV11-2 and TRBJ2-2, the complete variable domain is EAGVAQSPRYKIIEKRQSVAFWCNPISGHATLYWYQQILGQGPKLLIQFQNNGVVDDSQLPKDRFSAERLKGVDSTLKIQPAKLEDSAVYLCASSRTGGPLFFGEGSRLTVL.